These 22 T cell receptor beta chains came from one sample sequenced in a study of identical twins. One entry per CDR3 protein, called by TCRdb with MiXCR from the 5' RACE reads. The table has approximately 500,000 distinct CDR3 sequences, more than 20% seen once. This sample was also put to use in a study of T cells expressing NK-cell markers.

The sample taken for sequencing was CD4+ T cells sorted from blood. Receptors were obtained from a woman younger than 35 in good health.

CDR3: CASSLGSGGTQYF. CDR3 in DNA: TGTGCCAGCAGCTTAGGTAGTGGGGGGACCCAGTACTTC. This sequence joins TRBV11-2 and TRBJ2-5, with D possibly being TRBD1 or TRBD2 (5 bases each). This CDR3 comprises 13 residues. V was trimmed by 1 base and J by 7 bases, leaving 10 bases between them. Germline lookup yields CDR1 SGHAT and CDR2 FQNNGV.

This clonotype has only a few counts. The chain links TRBV10-3 to TRBJ2-2; D gene ambiguous. CDR3 length: 10 residues. Germline V gene data show CDR1 as ENHRY and CDR2 as SYGVKD. V was cut by 8 bases and J by 6 bases, with 4 bases left in between. DNA of the CDR3: TGTGCCATCTGGGCCGGGGAGCTGTTTTTT. Amino acids: CAIWAGELFF.

The CDR3 DNA reads TGTGCCAGCAGCCAAGAACCGGTCTCCTACGAGCAGTACTTC. Protein sequence: CASSQEPVSYEQYF. This chain links TRBV3-1 with TRBJ2-7; D not resolved. In germline, CDR1 is LGHDT, CDR2 YNNKEL (reference sequence). Trimming removed 0 bases from V and 0 bases from J, with 6 bases in between. This CDR3 is built from 14 residues.

This clonotype has more than one count but fewer than ten. The chain recombines TRBV20-1 with TRBJ2-2; D perhaps matches TRBD2 (6 bases). Germline lookup yields CDR1 DFQATT and CDR2 SNEGSKA (reference sequence). The CDR3 extends over 15 amino acids. V was trimmed by 6 bases and J by 5 bases, leaving 19 bases between them. In nucleotides, the CDR3 is TGCAGTGCCCCTCCGTTGCGGGGTCGGACCGGGGAGCTGTTTTTT. It codes for CSAPPLRGRTGELFF.

Only a few counts were recorded for this clonotype. The chain couples TRBV29-1 to TRBJ2-5, with D perhaps given as TRBD1 or TRBD2 (5 bases each). The length of the CDR3 is 11 residues. Trimming shortened V by 7 bases and J by 1 base, and 7 bases separated the two germline ends. Germline assignment: CDR1 SQVTM and CDR2 ANQGSEA. The DNA of the CDR3 is TGCAGCGCGGGGCCCCAAGAGACCCAGTACTTC. This gives the protein CSAGPQETQYF. Full variable domain (rest looked up from reference TRBV29-1 and TRBJ2-5): SAVISQKPSRDICQRGTSLTIQCQVDSQVTMMFWYRQQPGQSLTLIATANQGSEATYESGFVIDKFPISRPNLTFSTLTVSNMSPEDSSIYLCSAGPQETQYFGPGTRLLVL.

This clonotype came up once. The chain joins TRBV6-5 to TRBJ2-3, with D tentatively TRBD2 (6 bases). Between the trimmed V and J ends, which lost 0 bases and 2 bases, there was a span of 9 bases. There are 15 residues in the CDR3. Germline V CDR1 and CDR2: MNHEY, SVGAGI. CDR3 in amino acids: CASSYSRGLTDTQYF. The CDR3, as DNA: TGTGCCAGCAGTTACTCGCGGGGCCTCACAGATACGCAGTATTTT.

This chain joins TRBV7-9 and TRBJ2-1; tentatively, D is TRBD2 (5 bases). CDR1 and CDR2 (germline): SEHNR, FQNEAQ (reference sequence). V was shortened by 5 bases and J by 9 bases, with 11 bases between the two germline ends. The CDR3 runs to 12 residues. The DNA for the CDR3 is TGTGCCAGCAGCCGCTTAGCGAGTGAGCAGTTCTTC. Its protein is CASSRLASEQFF.

The chain's CDR3 is CATSKGGEPYEQYF. CDR3 coding DNA: TGTGCCACCTCGAAGGGGGGAGAACCCTACGAGCAGTACTTC. This chain connects TRBV15 to TRBJ2-7; the D call may be TRBD1 or TRBD2 (6 bases each). With 8 bases removed from V and 2 bases from J, the gap between germline ends came to 16 bases. Germline V lookup: CDR1 LNHNV, CDR2 YYDKDF (reference sequence). The CDR3 loop spans 14 amino acids.

CDR3 in amino acids: CSASEARIPGETQYF. CDR3 bases: TGCAGTGCTAGTGAGGCCCGGATACCAGGGGAGACCCAGTACTTC. V usage is TRBV20-1 and J usage is TRBJ2-5; TRBD1 is a possible D gene (5 bases). V was shortened by 3 bases and J by 5 bases, with 19 bases between the two germline ends. Germline V gene data show CDR1 as DFQATT and CDR2 as SNEGSKA (reference sequence). The CDR3 consists of 15 residues.

The J gene is TRBJ1-1, the V gene TRBV5-1; a weak D match, TRBD1 (5 bases). Per the germline V gene, CDR1 is SGHRS and CDR2 is YFSETQ. This CDR3 has 14 amino acids. Trimming took 0 bases from V and 1 from J, leaving 7 bases between them. Here the CDR3 reads CASSLVRANTEAFF. DNA of the CDR3: TGCGCCAGCAGCTTGGTCAGGGCGAACACTGAAGCTTTCTTT.

This clonotype was seen a few times. This chain links TRBV20-1 with TRBJ2-7; the D is unclear. This CDR3 spans 10 amino acids. V lost 3 bases and J 6 bases, leaving 6 bases between the germline ends. Germline V gene data show CDR1 as DFQATT and CDR2 as SNEGSKA (reference sequence). The CDR3 bases are TGCAGTGCTAGCCACGGCGAGCAGTACTTC. It codes for CSASHGEQYF.

In its sample, this clonotype was seen a few times. The rearrangement joins TRBV5-1 to TRBJ1-1; 7 positions agree with TRBD1. This CDR3 comprises 14 residues. Germline assignment: CDR1 SGHRS and CDR2 YFSETQ. V lost 2 bases and J lost 5; bases outside the gene matches: 6. The CDR3 is CASSFSTGDTEAFF. DNA of the CDR3: TGCGCCAGCAGCTTTTCTACAGGGGATACTGAAGCTTTCTTT. Full variable domain (remainder filled in from reference TRBV5-1 and TRBJ1-1): KAGVTQTPRYLIKTRGQQVTLSCSPISGHRSVSWYQQTPGQGLQFLFEYFSETQRNKGNFPGRFSGRQFSNSRSEMNVSTLELGDSALYLCASSFSTGDTEAFFGQGTRLTVV.

The chain has TRBV20-1 and TRBJ2-3; D not resolved. Germline V lookup: CDR1 DFQATT, CDR2 SNEGSKA (reference sequence). V lost 6 bases, J lost 0 bases, and 16 bases lay in between. The CDR3 is made up of 15 amino acids. For the CDR3, the DNA is TGCAGTGCGGGGAAGCGACGGGCTAGCACAGATACGCAGTATTTT. Protein sequence: CSAGKRRASTDTQYF.

The chain employs TRBV6-1 and TRBJ2-2; TRBD2 matches 9 bases. Looked up from germline, CDR1 is MNHNS and CDR2 is SASEGT. Trimming at V came to 3 bases and at J to 2 bases, leaving 4 bases not matched to a gene. The length of the CDR3 is 16 residues. Here the CDR3 reads CASSDLAGYNTGELFF. The CDR3 coding sequence is TGTGCCAGCAGTGACCTAGCGGGGTATAACACCGGGGAGCTGTTTTTT.

The rearrangement links TRBV7-9 to TRBJ2-5, with a possible D match to TRBD1 (6 bases). The CDR3 runs to 13 residues. The germline V and J ends were trimmed by 4 bases and 4 bases, with 10 bases remaining between them. CDR1 and CDR2 from the germline V gene are SEHNR and FQNEAQ (reference sequence). CDR3 in DNA: TGTGCCAGCAGCTCCTCAGGGGCAGAGACCCAGTACTTC. As protein: CASSSSGAETQYF.

The table lists this clonotype with a few counts. This rearrangement joins TRBV12-3 or TRBV12-4 to TRBJ2-2; TRBD2 agrees at 7 bases. The CDR3 runs to 15 residues. J was trimmed by 6 bases and V by 4 bases; bases with no gene match: 8. CDR3 protein: CASSSEAGNAGELFF. Here the CDR3 DNA reads TGTGCCAGCAGTTCCGAAGCGGGAAACGCCGGGGAGCTGTTTTTT.

The sample holds a few counts of this clonotype. The rearrangement links TRBV3-1 to TRBJ1-2; no reliable D call. The CDR3 is 15 amino acids. V was clipped by 0 bases and J by 8 bases, with 16 bases between them. CDR1 is LGHDT and CDR2 is YNNKEL in the germline V gene (reference sequence). DNA for the CDR3: TGTGCCAGCAGCCAAGATTTGGCGCCTCGAGGAGGCTACACCTTC. This translates into CASSQDLAPRGGYTF.

The rearrangement uses TRBV5-1 and TRBJ2-1; no clear D. Trimming removed 2 bases from V and 0 bases from J, with 9 bases in between. This CDR3 spans 15 amino acids. Per the germline V gene, CDR1 is SGHRS and CDR2 is YFSETQ. The CDR3 protein is CASSFNPFSYNEQFF. DNA for the CDR3: TGCGCCAGCAGCTTCAATCCGTTCTCCTACAATGAGCAGTTCTTC.

J is TRBJ2-7 and V is TRBV7-6; D not certain. Germline CDR1 and CDR2: SGHVS and FNYEAQ. The V end lost 1 base, the J end lost 7 bases, and 8 bases lay between the germline ends. The CDR3 is 12 residues long. The CDR3 region is CASSLERREQYF. The CDR3 region has the DNA TGTGCCAGCAGCTTAGAGAGGCGGGAGCAGTACTTC.

The J gene is TRBJ2-5, the V gene TRBV10-3; 8 bases match TRBD2. Per germline, CDR1 ENHRY and CDR2 SYGVKD. J gave up 0 bases and V 10 bases, and 7 bases lay outside the gene matches. The CDR3 totals 14 residues. CDR3 in DNA: TGTGCCACACTAGCGGACTTCTACCAAGAGACCCAGTACTTC. It yields the protein CATLADFYQETQYF.

This clonotype appeared a few times. This chain uses TRBV11-3 with TRBJ1-2, with 9 bases aligning to TRBD1. The germline CDR1 and CDR2 sequences are SGHNT and YENEEA. The ends lost 5 bases at V and 3 bases at J; junction bases unmatched: 4. The CDR3 covers 14 residues. For the CDR3, the DNA is TGTGCCAGCAGCCGGACAGGGGAGGACTATGGCTACACCTTC. Its translation: CASSRTGEDYGYTF.

V usage is TRBV18 and J usage is TRBJ2-1; 7 bases agree with TRBD2. After removal of 5 bases from V and 6 bases from J, the junction contained 13 bases not matched to a gene. The CDR3 extends over 16 amino acids. Germline V gene data show CDR1 as KGHSH and CDR2 as LQKENI. The CDR3 DNA reads TGTGCCAGCTCAAACCCGAGTGGGAGGGTTACCAATGAGCAGTTCTTC. Protein sequence: CASSNPSGRVTNEQFF.